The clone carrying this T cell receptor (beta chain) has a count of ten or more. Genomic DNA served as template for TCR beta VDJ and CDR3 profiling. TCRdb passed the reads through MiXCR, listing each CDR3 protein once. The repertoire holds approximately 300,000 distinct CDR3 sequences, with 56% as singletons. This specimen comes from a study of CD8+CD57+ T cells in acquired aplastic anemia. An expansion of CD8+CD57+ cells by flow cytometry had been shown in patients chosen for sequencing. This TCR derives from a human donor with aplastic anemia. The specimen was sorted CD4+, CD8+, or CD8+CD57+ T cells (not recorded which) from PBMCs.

The CDR3 DNA follows: TGTGCCAGTAGTATGGTCGACAGGGCCACAGATACGCAGTATTTT. It encodes CASSMVDRATDTQYF. The chain recombines TRBV19 with TRBJ2-3, with 7 bases lining up with TRBD1. With 3 bases clipped from V and 2 bases from J, the junction kept 5 bases outside the gene matches. CDR3 length: 15 amino acids. Germline CDR1 is LNHDA and CDR2 is SQIVND (reference sequence).